The entry that follows covers one TCR beta chain sequence. Its specificity is unknown. cDNA prepared by RNA extraction and subsequent reverse transcription served as the template for sequencing. Libraries were prepared by immunoSEQ multiplex PCR; TCRdb keeps only in-frame clonotypes and omits some of them. The data show 150,000 or so clones, with 50% to 60% seen just once and more than 4.5% held by the top ten. The data derive from a study of CD8+ T cells in alopecia areata. After removal of 5 bases from V and 5 bases from J, the junction contained 4 bases not matched to a gene. Germline V CDR1 and CDR2: SGHVS, FQNEAQ. The CDR3 length is 14 residues. Points from the study as a whole: It was lesional scalp, especially alopecia totalis/universalis, that showed higher clonality than normal scalp.

The specimen sequenced was CD4+ T cells sorted from blood. The chain couples TRBV7-8 to TRBJ2-1; 9 nucleotides match TRBD1. This receptor was identified in a human donor in good health. The CDR3 DNA sequence: TGTGCCAGCAGCCGGACAGGGGCCCACAATGAGCAGTTCTTC. Translating gives CASSRTGAHNEQFF.